A selection of T cell receptor beta chains follows, all from one sample in a study of blood T cell repertoires in COVID-19. Sequencing used immunoSEQ multiplex PCR; TCRdb keeps in-frame clones, though not all of them. The top ten clones hold over 15% of a sample with over 150,000 clones, roughly 88% of them seen once. Specimen: peripheral blood. These receptors originate from a middle-aged man with COVID-19, enrolled during active disease. CDR3s include the opening cysteine and the closing phenylalanine or tryptophan. The D gene is left open where the match is weak. Clone size is stated in some rows and not others, as once, few, many or a class when expanded.

clone_size d_call j_call v_call cdr3_aa cdr3_nt
NA TRBD1 TRBJ2-6 TRBV7-6 CASSSIPGQQHSGANVLTF TGTGCCAGCAGCTCTATCCCGGGACAGCAACACTCTGGGGCCAACGTCCTGACTTTC
NA NA TRBJ2-7 TRBV6-5 CASRTTAYEQYF TGTGCCAGCAGGACAACAGCCTACGAGCAGTACTTC
once NA TRBJ2-5 TRBV15 CATSVGETQYF TGTGCCACCAGCGTCGGAGAGACCCAGTACTTC
NA TRBD1 TRBJ2-7 TRBV19 CASSRQGYNEQYF TGTGCCAGTAGTAGACAGGGTTACAACGAGCAGTACTTC
NA TRBD2 TRBJ2-1 TRBV7-3 CASSLWAGEELEQFF TGTGCCAGCAGCTTATGGGCGGGAGAGGAATTAGAGCAGTTCTTC
NA TRBD2 TRBJ2-7 TRBV15 CATSRPSGNYEQYF TGTGCCACCAGCAGACCTAGCGGGAACTACGAGCAGTACTTC
NA NA TRBJ1-1 TRBV4-1 CASSHREKNTEAFF TGCGCCAGCAGCCACAGGGAAAAGAACACTGAAGCTTTCTTT
NA TRBD1 TRBJ2-2 TRBV6-5 CASSPGRGRTGELFF TGTGCCAGCAGTCCCGGCAGGGGGCGCACCGGGGAGCTGTTTTTT
once NA TRBJ2-3 TRBV2 CASRAGLRRDTDTQYF TGTGCCAGCAGGGCTGGACTAAGAAGGGACACAGATACGCAGTATTTT
NA TRBD1 TRBJ2-1 TRBV7-3 CASSLIAQGVGEQFF TGTGCCAGCAGCTTAATAGCACAGGGGGTAGGTGAGCAGTTCTTC
NA NA TRBJ1-2 TRBV6-5 CASSYWGRDGNYGYTF TGTGCCAGCAGTTACTGGGGCAGAGACGGAAACTATGGCTACACCTTC
NA NA TRBJ2-2 TRBV6-5 CASPDSYTGELFF TGTGCCAGCCCCGACTCATACACCGGGGAGCTGTTTTTT
NA NA TRBJ1-3 TRBV24-1 CATRPTVSGNTIYF TGTGCCACCAGACCGACAGTCTCTGGAAACACCATATATTTT
NA TRBD1 TRBJ1-1 TRBV18 CASSPRDRMNTEAFF TGTGCCAGCTCACCTCGGGACAGGATGAACACTGAAGCTTTCTTT
NA NA TRBJ2-3 TRBV28 CASSLLAGESTDTQYF TGTGCCAGCAGTTTATTAGCCGGGGAGAGCACAGATACGCAGTATTTT
NA TRBD2 TRBJ2-3 TRBV3-1/TRBV3-2 CASKVALGTSGTDTQYF TGTGCCAGCAAGGTGGCCTTAGGGACTAGCGGCACAGATACGCAGTATTTT
NA TRBD1 TRBJ1-2 TRBV25-1 CASRGQGASGYTF TGTGCCAGCAGAGGACAGGGGGCCTCTGGCTACACCTTC
NA NA TRBJ1-2 TRBV29-1 CSVGEGVSNYGYTF TGCAGCGTTGGGGAAGGGGTCAGCAACTATGGCTACACCTTC
NA TRBD1 TRBJ2-2 TRBV6-2/TRBV6-3 CASSSTWDRRNTGELFF TGTGCCAGCAGTTCTACTTGGGACAGGAGGAACACCGGGGAGCTGTTTTTT
many TRBD2 TRBJ2-2 TRBV27 CASRTGTNAGELFF TGTGCCAGCAGAACCGGGACTAATGCCGGGGAGCTGTTTTTT
NA NA TRBJ2-1 TRBV10-3 CAIYGGAGDNEQFF TGTGCCATCTATGGGGGGGCCGGAGACAATGAGCAGTTCTTC
once TRBD2 TRBJ2-2 TRBV2 CASSRLAGVTGELFF TGTGCCAGCAGTCGACTAGCGGGAGTCACCGGGGAGCTGTTTTTT
NA NA TRBJ2-1 TRBV7-2 CASSLAGSRQYEQFF TGTGCCAGCAGCTTAGCCGGCAGTCGACAGTATGAGCAGTTCTTC
NA TRBD2 TRBJ2-2 TRBV10-3 CAISESGATSGTNTGELFF TGTGCCATCAGTGAGTCAGGGGCGACTAGCGGGACGAACACCGGGGAGCTGTTTTTT
NA NA TRBJ1-2 TRBV5-1 CASRAETAYGYTF TGCGCCAGCAGAGCCGAGACAGCTTATGGCTACACCTTC
NA NA TRBJ2-5 TRBV3-1/TRBV3-2 CASSQAGRGQYF TGTGCCAGCAGCCAGGCAGGAAGGGGCCAGTACTTC
NA TRBD1 TRBJ1-1 TRBV5-1 CASSSDRGMGGEAFF TGCGCCAGCAGCTCGGACAGGGGCATGGGGGGTGAAGCTTTCTTT
NA TRBD2 TRBJ2-5 TRBV10-2 CASSESGRASETQYF TGCGCCAGCAGTGAAAGCGGGAGGGCCTCAGAGACCCAGTACTTC
NA NA TRBJ2-7 TRBV29-1 CSVTRVGDYEQYF TGCAGCGTCACTCGGGTCGGAGACTACGAGCAGTACTTC
NA NA TRBJ1-1 TRBV20-1 CSAAMNTEAFF TGCAGTGCCGCTATGAACACTGAAGCTTTCTTT
NA NA TRBJ2-6 TRBV7-9 CASSFTTGTSSGANVLTF TGTGCCAGCAGCTTTACGACAGGGACTAGCTCTGGGGCCAACGTCCTGACTTTC
NA TRBD1 TRBJ1-4 TRBV6-1 CASSEPGQSNEKLFF TGTGCCAGCAGTGAACCGGGACAGTCTAATGAAAAACTGTTTTTT
NA TRBD1 TRBJ1-5 TRBV27 CASSSGQGTNQPQHF TGTGCCAGCAGTTCAGGACAGGGCACCAATCAGCCCCAGCATTTT
NA NA TRBJ2-5 TRBV9 CASSAPKKTAMRETQYF TGTGCCAGCAGCGCACCGAAGAAGACAGCTATGCGAGAGACCCAGTACTTC
NA TRBD1 TRBJ1-2 TRBV28 CASRYRDRERASSGYTF TGTGCCAGCAGGTACCGGGACAGGGAGAGAGCTTCAAGTGGCTACACCTTC
NA NA TRBJ2-3 TRBV14 CASSQVRSDTQYF TGTGCCAGCAGCCAAGTCCGGTCGGATACGCAGTATTTT
NA TRBD2 TRBJ2-1 TRBV6-5 CATGTSGGVWDEQFF TGTGCCACCGGGACTAGCGGGGGGGTTTGGGATGAGCAGTTCTTC
once NA TRBJ2-7 TRBV27 CASSYKNYYAYEQYF TGTGCCAGCAGTTATAAAAATTATTATGCCTACGAGCAGTACTTC
NA TRBD2 TRBJ2-3 TRBV30 CAWSLAGGTDTQYF TGTGCCTGGAGCTTGGCGGGGGGCACAGATACGCAGTATTTT
NA TRBD1 TRBJ1-1 TRBV10-3 CAISEGPGTVNAEAFF TGTGCCATCAGTGAGGGTCCCGGGACAGTTAACGCTGAAGCTTTCTTT
NA NA TRBJ1-1 TRBV5-1 CASSLVVGPAGRGTEAFF TGCGCCAGCAGCTTGGTGGTGGGGCCGGCCGGCAGGGGCACTGAAGCTTTCTTT
NA TRBD1 TRBJ1-5 TRBV6-6 CASRDRVATPQHF TGTGCCAGCAGGGACAGGGTAGCGACGCCCCAGCATTTT